This passage covers 29 T cell receptor beta chains from one sample sequenced in a study of blood T cell repertoires in COVID-19. Method: immunoSEQ multiplex PCR; TCRdb's copy keeps in-frame clones and lacks some. Here the sample spans a few hundred thousand clones, approximately 83% being singletons. Sequencing was carried out using PBMCs or T cells enriched from blood (not recorded which). The receptors shown here come from a woman aged 40 to 49 with acute COVID-19.

This chain uses TRBV29-1 with TRBJ2-5; 9 positions match TRBD2. This CDR3 is 15 amino acids long. Trimming took 3 bases from V and 6 from J; bases not matched to a gene: 11. CDR1 is SQVTM, CDR2 ANQGSEA, per germline. CDR3 amino acids: CSVEKGAGGEQTQYF. CDR3 nucleotide sequence: TGCAGCGTTGAGAAAGGGGCGGGAGGGGAGCAGACCCAGTACTTC. The whole variable domain, remainder taken from reference TRBV29-1 and TRBJ2-5, is SAVISQKPSRDICQRGTSLTIQCQVDSQVTMMFWYRQQPGQSLTLIATANQGSEATYESGFVIDKFPISRPNLTFSTLTVSNMSPEDSSIYLCSVEKGAGGEQTQYFGPGTRLLVL.

The J gene is TRBJ2-6, the V gene TRBV11-2, with D possibly being TRBD2 (5 bases). Trimming stripped 1 base from V and 3 bases from J, with 10 bases between. This CDR3 comprises 16 residues. Germline values: CDR1 SGHAT, CDR2 FQNNGV. The CDR3 DNA follows: TGTGCCAGCAGCTTAGCGAGGGCTGGTGGGGCCAACGTCCTGACTTTC. Its protein is CASSLARAGGANVLTF.

The V gene is TRBV27, the J gene TRBJ2-3; 11 nucleotides align to TRBD2. Germline values: CDR1 MNHEY, CDR2 SMNVEV (reference sequence). Unmatched junction bases numbered 14, after V lost 5 bases and J lost 7 bases. The CDR3 totals 17 residues. Here the CDR3 DNA reads TGTGCCAGCAGTCCACTCTCCACTAGCGGGAGTGGAAATACGCAGTATTTT. It encodes CASSPLSTSGSGNTQYF.

This clone was seen just once. The V and J genes are TRBV12-3 or TRBV12-4 and TRBJ2-3; 10 bases map to TRBD2. CDR3 size: 12 residues. V was clipped by 10 bases and J by 6 bases; unmatched bases: 4. CDR3: CATLAGDDTQYF. The CDR3 coding sequence is TGTGCCACCCTAGCGGGAGACGATACGCAGTATTTT.

V is TRBV10-3 and J is TRBJ1-3, with TRBD1 matching 8 bases. This CDR3 comprises 18 residues. Trimming at V came to 5 bases and at J to 0 bases, leaving 12 bases not matched to a gene. The V gene's germline CDR1 is ENHRY and CDR2 SYGVKD. In DNA form, the CDR3 reads TGTGCCATCAGTCAGCTGGGGGCCGGGACAGGCTCTGGAAACACCATATATTTT. It codes for CAISQLGAGTGSGNTIYF.

The CDR3: CASAIVAGVDYEQYF. The CDR3 nucleotides read TGCGCCAGCGCGATTGTAGCGGGTGTAGACTACGAGCAGTACTTC. This chain uses TRBV5-1 with TRBJ2-7; 7 bases are a match to TRBD2. Per germline, CDR1 SGHRS and CDR2 YFSETQ. The CDR3 extends over 15 amino acids. V shed 7 bases and J 3 bases; nucleotides not matched to a gene: 13.

The chain recombines TRBV5-5 with TRBJ2-7, with D uncertain. V was trimmed by 4 bases and J by 5 bases, leaving 19 bases between them. Germline V gives CDR1 SGHKS, CDR2 YYEKEE (reference sequence). This CDR3 spans 15 amino acids. CDR3 sequence reads: CASSLLADLNHEQYF. CDR3 DNA sequence: TGTGCCAGCAGCCTGCTGGCAGATCTTAACCACGAGCAGTACTTC.

The genes are TRBV6-5 and TRBJ2-7; 8 bases agree with TRBD1. This CDR3 contains 13 residues. The trim removed 11 bases at V and 2 bases at J, leaving 8 bases unmatched. Germline CDR1 is MNHEY and CDR2 is SVGAGI. This CDR3 reads CAARGRDPYEQYF. The CDR3 nucleotides read TGTGCCGCCAGGGGGCGCGATCCCTACGAGCAGTACTTC.

This chain uses TRBV5-8 with TRBJ2-1; TRBD2 aligns across 11 bases. V lost 3 bases to trimming and J lost 4 bases; unmatched junction nucleotides: 9. The germline V gene has CDR1 SGHTS and CDR2 YDEGEE. The CDR3 runs to 17 residues. The CDR3 region has the DNA TGTGCCAGCAGCTGGGGAGGGGCTAGCGGGAGGTACAATGAGCAGTTCTTC. It specifies CASSWGGASGRYNEQFF.

The chain uses TRBV28 and TRBJ2-4; no firm D call. V lost 5 bases and J 0 bases, leaving 8 bases between the germline ends. The CDR3 runs to 14 residues. CDR1 MDHEN and CDR2 SYDVKM come from the germline V gene. CDR3 sequence (DNA): TGTGCCAGCAGTCCCAGATTAGCCAAAAACATTCAGTACTTC. It codes for CASSPRLAKNIQYF.

The V gene is TRBV28, the J gene TRBJ1-3; 7 nucleotides align to TRBD1. The ends lost 5 bases at V and 4 bases at J; junction bases unmatched: 11. The CDR3 runs 16 residues. Germline CDR1 is MDHEN and CDR2 is SYDVKM. The CDR3 region is CASSLIKGASGNTIYF. The CDR3 DNA reads TGTGCCAGCAGTCTCATAAAGGGGGCCTCAGGAAACACCATATATTTT.

This clone was observed once. The CDR3 sequence: CATSRSPHVVGADTQYF. The CDR3 bases are TGTGCCACCAGCAGGAGTCCCCACGTCGTTGGAGCAGATACGCAGTATTTT. V usage is TRBV15 and J usage is TRBJ2-3, with D unclear. Germline-derived CDR1 and CDR2 are LNHNV and YYDKDF (reference sequence). V was clipped by 3 bases and J by 4 bases, with 20 bases between them. The CDR3 length is 17 residues.

This clone has just a few counts. The V call is TRBV25-1, the J call TRBJ2-3; 7 bases fit TRBD1. Germline lookup yields CDR1 MGHDK and CDR2 SYGVNS. The CDR3 is 14 residues long. With 10 bases clipped from V and 2 bases from J, the junction kept 9 bases outside the gene matches. The CDR3 protein is CATAREGATDTQYF. CDR3 coding DNA: TGTGCCACCGCCCGTGAGGGGGCCACAGATACGCAGTATTTT.

The chain uses TRBV5-1 and TRBJ2-3; perhaps TRBD1 as D (5 bases). Germline V gene data show CDR1 as SGHRS and CDR2 as YFSETQ. The CDR3 is 15 residues long. V dropped 4 bases and J dropped 2 bases, with 14 bases sitting between them. CDR3 residues: CASSPRQRPTDTQYF. Here the CDR3 DNA reads TGCGCCAGCAGCCCAAGACAGAGACCCACAGATACGCAGTATTTT.

The gene calls are TRBV25-1 and TRBJ1-6, with D possibly matching TRBD1 (5 bases). The germline gives CDR1 MGHDK, CDR2 SYGVNS. CDR3 size: 14 residues. Trimming pared 5 bases from V and 3 bases from J, leaving 8 bases between. CDR3 DNA: TGTGCCAGCAGTATGACAGTCTATAATTCACCCCTCCACTTT. This codes for CASSMTVYNSPLHF.

As concerns this clone: The junction shows a germline mismatch at one end, possibly a read error. The V gene is TRBV7-2, the J gene TRBJ1-1, with 8 bases that match TRBD1. Germline V lookup: CDR1 SGHTA, CDR2 FQGNSA. This CDR3 has 13 residues. CDR3 nucleotides: TGTGCCAGCAGCTTAGATGGGACAGGAGAGCTTCCCTTT. Amino acids: CASSLDGTGELPF.

The chain carries TRBV15 and TRBJ2-1; 10 nucleotides match TRBD2. V shed 0 bases, J shed 4 bases, and the junction held 3 bases outside the gene matches. Germline V gene lookup returns CDR1 LNHNV and CDR2 YYDKDF (reference sequence). This CDR3 region has 16 residues. For the CDR3, the DNA is TGTGCCACCAGCAGAGAGGGTAGCGGGAGGTACAATGAGCAGTTCTTC. Translation gives CATSREGSGRYNEQFF.

The chain recombines TRBV7-8 with TRBJ1-6; possibly TRBD1 for D (5 bases). V lost 3 bases and J lost 10, with 16 bases in between. The CDR3 extends over 15 amino acids. CDR1 and CDR2 (germline): SGHVS, FQNEAQ. Here the CDR3 reads CASSFGVKGNSPLHF. Here the CDR3 DNA reads TGTGCCAGCAGCTTTGGGGTCAAGGGGAACTCACCCCTCCACTTT.

The rearrangement joins TRBV4-3 to TRBJ2-7; tentatively, D is TRBD2 (6 bases). CDR3 length: 14 amino acids. V gave up 3 bases and J gave up 6 bases, with 15 bases separating them. CDR1 and CDR2 (germline): LGHNA, YSLEER. The CDR3 region has the DNA TGCGCCAGCAGCCAGGGACTCGATTTGGGCGAGCAGTACTTC. This sequence encodes CASSQGLDLGEQYF.

V usage is TRBV30 and J usage is TRBJ2-5; no clear D. Germline loops: CDR1 GTSNPN, CDR2 SVGIG (reference sequence). There are 12 residues in the CDR3. The V end lost 5 bases, the J end lost 7 bases, and 14 bases lay between the germline ends. The CDR3 DNA is TGTGCCTGGGGGCCCCGAGGCGGGACCCAGTACTTC. It specifies CAWGPRGGTQYF.

The chain couples TRBV5-5 to TRBJ2-7; D remains ambiguous. Per germline, CDR1 SGHKS and CDR2 YYEKEE (reference sequence). This CDR3 spans 11 amino acids. With 4 bases removed from V and 4 bases from J, the gap between germline ends came to 6 bases. The DNA of the CDR3 is TGTGCCAGCAGCCCCGGTTACGAGCAGTACTTC. Its protein is CASSPGYEQYF. The variable domain in full, completed from reference TRBV5-5 and TRBJ2-7, reads DAGVTQSPTHLIKTRGQQVTLRCSPISGHKSVSWYQQVLGQGPQFIFQYYEKEERGRGNFPDRFSARQFPNYSSELNVNALLLGDSALYLCASSPGYEQYFGPGTRLTVT.

V is TRBV7-2 and J is TRBJ2-2; TRBD2 agrees at 11 bases. CDR3 length: 16 amino acids. Germline assignment: CDR1 SGHTA and CDR2 FQGNSA. V shed 5 bases, J shed 7 bases, and the junction held 9 bases outside the gene matches. Written as DNA, the CDR3 is TGTGCCAGCAGCCCGCAACTAGCGGGAGCACGCGGGGAGCTGTTTTTT. Translation: CASSPQLAGARGELFF.

The rearrangement links TRBV7-2 to TRBJ1-2; maybe TRBD1 (6 bases). V dropped 5 bases and J dropped 6 bases, with 19 bases sitting between them. The CDR3 is 15 residues long. The V gene's germline CDR1 is SGHTA and CDR2 FQGNSA. The CDR3 DNA sequence: TGTGCCAGCAGCCCCTCCAGGGGATCGGTTGATGGCTACACCTTC. This encodes CASSPSRGSVDGYTF.

The chain recombines TRBV19 with TRBJ2-7; 8 bases fit TRBD1. Per germline, CDR1 LNHDA and CDR2 SQIVND (reference sequence). The CDR3 loop spans 12 amino acids. Trimming took 11 bases from V and 3 from J; bases not matched to a gene: 6. The CDR3 protein is CASEGQDYEQYF. CDR3 in DNA: TGTGCCTCCGAGGGACAGGACTACGAGCAGTACTTC.

The rearrangement joins TRBV14 to TRBJ2-1; D gene unclear. This CDR3 spans 11 amino acids. Germline CDR1 SGHDN, CDR2 FVKESK. V was cut by 5 bases and J by 9 bases, with 8 bases left in between. CDR3 DNA sequence: TGTGCCAGCAGCGGCTTTCTTGAGCAGTTCTTC. It yields the protein CASSGFLEQFF. Full variable domain (outside the CDR3, taken from reference TRBV14 and TRBJ2-1): EAGVTQFPSHSVIEKGQTVTLRCDPISGHDNLYWYRRVMGKEIKFLLHFVKESKQDESGMPNNRFLAERTGGTYSTLKVQPAELEDSGVYFCASSGFLEQFFGPGTRLTVL.

This rearrangement joins TRBV6-1 to TRBJ2-7, with D unresolved. V lost 1 base and J lost 6, with 13 bases in between. The germline V gene encodes CDR1 MNHNS and CDR2 SASEGT. This CDR3 region has 14 residues. In DNA, the CDR3 is TGTGCCAGCAGTGAAGAGAGGCACCCTGGCGAGCAGTACTTC. Translation: CASSEERHPGEQYF.

The chain carries TRBV12-3 or TRBV12-4 and TRBJ2-2, with no clear D. V was cut by 6 bases and J by 5 bases, with 7 bases left in between. This CDR3 is 12 amino acids long. The CDR3 DNA is TGTGCCAGCAGCCCCTTGACCGGGGAGCTGTTTTTT. This sequence encodes CASSPLTGELFF.

This clone was observed a few times. The V call is TRBV7-2, the J call TRBJ2-1; D gene ambiguous. In germline, CDR1 is SGHTA, CDR2 FQGNSA. This CDR3 is built from 16 residues. Trimming left V 2 bases short and J 5 bases short, with 16 bases between. The CDR3 DNA reads as TGTGCCAGCAGCTTAAGGTCACAGAAGTTAGACAATGAGCAGTTCTTC. It is translated as CASSLRSQKLDNEQFF.

J is TRBJ1-1 and V is TRBV7-3; 8 bases line up with TRBD1. Germline V lookup: CDR1 SGHTA, CDR2 FQGTGA. The CDR3 sequence is 15 residues long. With V trimmed by 1 base and J by 5 bases, 6 bases remained unmatched. CDR3 in DNA: TGTGCCAGCAGCTTAATGGCAGGGGGCCGTACTGAAGCTTTCTTT. This encodes CASSLMAGGRTEAFF.